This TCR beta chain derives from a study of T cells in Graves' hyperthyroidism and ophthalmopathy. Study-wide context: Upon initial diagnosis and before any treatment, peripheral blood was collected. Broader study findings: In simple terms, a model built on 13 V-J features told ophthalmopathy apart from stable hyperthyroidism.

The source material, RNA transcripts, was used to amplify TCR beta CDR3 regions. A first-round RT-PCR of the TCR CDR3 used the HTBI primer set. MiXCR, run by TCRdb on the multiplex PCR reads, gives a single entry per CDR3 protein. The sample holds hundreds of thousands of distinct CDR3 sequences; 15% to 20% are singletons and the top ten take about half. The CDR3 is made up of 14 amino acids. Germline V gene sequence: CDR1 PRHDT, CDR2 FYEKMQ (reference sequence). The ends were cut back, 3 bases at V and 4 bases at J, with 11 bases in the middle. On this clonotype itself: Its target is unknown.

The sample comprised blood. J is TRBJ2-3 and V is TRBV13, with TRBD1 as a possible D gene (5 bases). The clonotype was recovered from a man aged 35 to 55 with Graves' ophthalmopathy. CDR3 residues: CASSLQGIPDTQYF. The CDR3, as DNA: TGTGCCAGCAGCTTGCAGGGAATCCCAGATACGCAGTATTTT.